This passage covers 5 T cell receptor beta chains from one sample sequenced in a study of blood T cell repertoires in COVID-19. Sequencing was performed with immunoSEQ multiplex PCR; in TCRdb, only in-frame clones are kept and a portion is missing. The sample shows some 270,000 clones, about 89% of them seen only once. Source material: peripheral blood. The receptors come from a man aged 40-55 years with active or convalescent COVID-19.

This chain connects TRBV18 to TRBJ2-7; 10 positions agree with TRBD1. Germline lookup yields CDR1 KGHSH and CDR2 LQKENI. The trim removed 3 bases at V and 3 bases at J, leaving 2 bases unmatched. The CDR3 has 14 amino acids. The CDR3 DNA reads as TGTGCCAGCTCACCGGGACAGGGGAACTACGAGCAGTACTTC. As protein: CASSPGQGNYEQYF.

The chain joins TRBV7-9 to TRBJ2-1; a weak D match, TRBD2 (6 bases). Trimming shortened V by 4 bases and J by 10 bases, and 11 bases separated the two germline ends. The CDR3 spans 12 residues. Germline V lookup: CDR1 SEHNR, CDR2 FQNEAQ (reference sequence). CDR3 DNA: TGTGCCAGCAGCTCTAGCGAGGCAGAGCAGTTCTTC. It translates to CASSSSEAEQFF.

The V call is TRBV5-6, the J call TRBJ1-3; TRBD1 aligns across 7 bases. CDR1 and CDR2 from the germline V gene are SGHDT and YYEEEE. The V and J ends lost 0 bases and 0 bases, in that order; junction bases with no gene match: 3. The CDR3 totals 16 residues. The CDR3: CASSLAGTVSGNTIYF. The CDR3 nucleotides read TGTGCCAGCAGCTTGGCCGGGACAGTCTCTGGAAACACCATATATTTT.

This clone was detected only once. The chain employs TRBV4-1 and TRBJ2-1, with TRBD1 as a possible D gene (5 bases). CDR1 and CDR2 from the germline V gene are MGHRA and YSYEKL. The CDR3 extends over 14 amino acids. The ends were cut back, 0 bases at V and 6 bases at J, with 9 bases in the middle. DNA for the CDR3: TGCGCCAGCAGCCAAGAGGGGCAGGGCAATGAGCAGTTCTTC. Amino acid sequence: CASSQEGQGNEQFF.

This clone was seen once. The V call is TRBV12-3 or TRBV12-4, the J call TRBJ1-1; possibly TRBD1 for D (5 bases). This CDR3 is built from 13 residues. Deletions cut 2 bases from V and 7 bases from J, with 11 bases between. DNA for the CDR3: TGTGCCAGCAGTTTATTGGGGCGGGATGAAGCTTTCTTT. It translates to CASSLLGRDEAFF.